This section outlines one T cell receptor (beta chain) sequence together with its context. Clones were sequenced by immunoSEQ multiplex PCR, and TCRdb holds only the in-frame ones, with some missing. Counted here are approximately 40,000 clones, 92% occurring once; the ten biggest clones make up more than 9%. The source of the sample is a study of OX40 agonist ivuxolimab in advanced cancers. Looking at the study overall: Patients received ivuxolimab, an agonistic anti-OX40 (CD134) antibody.

V lost 5 bases to trimming and J lost 8 bases, with 19 bases between them. Germline V gene sequence: CDR1 SGHAT, CDR2 FQNNGV. The CDR3 spans 15 residues. This chain links TRBV11-2 with TRBJ1-3, with D uncertain. The sequence was collected from an adult with an advanced solid tumor such as melanoma, head and neck, liver or kidney cancer. The sample consisted of CD4+ or CD8+ T cells sorted from blood, taken in a trial of the OX40 agonist ivuxolimab. The CDR3 DNA sequence: TGTGCCAGCAGCCAAGACTTCGGATCCGTCGACACCATATATTTT. Translating gives CASSQDFGSVDTIYF.